Each of the 29 T cell receptor beta chains below was sequenced from the same sample in a study of blood T cells in healthy people across ages. A second PCR, run for roughly 7 to 12 cycles, used a sample-barcoded 5' primer plus a J-beta primer mix. TCRdb re-called the 5' RACE reads with MiXCR, one entry per CDR3 protein. In the table there are over a million distinct CDR3 sequences, around two fifths of which are singletons. Sequenced sample: blood. These receptors were obtained from a woman aged 18-29 years in good health.

The rearrangement links TRBV27 to TRBJ1-4; D not certain. V was shortened by 5 bases and J by 0 bases, with 13 bases between the two germline ends. The CDR3 runs to 16 residues. CDR1 and CDR2 from the germline V gene are MNHEY and SMNVEV (reference sequence). CDR3 bases: TGTGCCAGCAGTCCCCCCGGGGTTGCAACTAATGAAAAACTGTTTTTT. This translates into CASSPPGVATNEKLFF.

V gene TRBV6-1 combines with J gene TRBJ1-2; D uncertain. Per the germline V gene, CDR1 is MNHNS and CDR2 is SASEGT. V was shortened by 3 bases and J by 3 bases, with 11 bases between the two germline ends. This CDR3 contains 14 residues. In DNA, the CDR3 is TGTGCCAGCAGTGATGTAGAGGGTGACTATGGCTACACCTTC. It codes for CASSDVEGDYGYTF.

The V gene is TRBV12-3 or TRBV12-4, the J gene TRBJ2-1; the D gene is possibly TRBD2 (6 bases). The V gene lost 3 bases and the J gene lost 6 bases, with 12 bases spanning the gap. The CDR3 has 14 residues. CDR3 amino acids: CASSFTGTLNEQFF. DNA for the CDR3: TGTGCCAGCAGTTTCACCGGGACTCTCAATGAGCAGTTCTTC.

The chain carries TRBV28 and TRBJ1-1; D is perhaps TRBD1 (5 bases). With 8 bases removed from V and 1 base from J, the gap between germline ends came to 17 bases. Germline V gene lookup returns CDR1 MDHEN and CDR2 SYDVKM. The length of the CDR3 is 15 residues. CDR3 protein: CASRTGSGGNTEAFF. CDR3 in DNA: TGTGCCAGCCGGACGGGATCCGGGGGGAACACTGAAGCTTTCTTT.

The chain recombines TRBV20-1 with TRBJ2-5; D gene unclear. CDR1 and CDR2 from the germline V gene are DFQATT and SNEGSKA (reference sequence). The CDR3 loop spans 13 amino acids. V was shortened by 1 base and J by 6 bases, with 12 bases between the two germline ends. CDR3 sequence: CSARVTLEKTQYF. Here the CDR3 DNA reads TGCAGTGCTAGAGTTACGTTAGAGAAGACCCAGTACTTC.

This clonotype was detected a few times. The chain links TRBV28 to TRBJ1-2, with TRBD1 matching 7 bases. CDR1 and CDR2 from the germline V gene are MDHEN and SYDVKM. CDR3 length: 15 amino acids. J gave up 0 bases and V 6 bases, and 7 bases lay outside the gene matches. DNA for the CDR3: TGTGCCAGCAGCGAAGCCGGGACAGCTAACTATGGCTACACCTTC. It encodes CASSEAGTANYGYTF.

This clonotype was counted between two and nine times. This rearrangement joins TRBV3-1 to TRBJ2-7, with D maybe TRBD1 (6 bases). The CDR3 is 15 amino acids. Trimming took off 1 base at V and 3 bases at J, with 13 bases between the two ends. The germline V gene has CDR1 LGHDT and CDR2 YNNKEL (reference sequence). The CDR3 sequence: CASSQGGDRNYEQYF. The CDR3 DNA is TGTGCCAGCAGCCAAGGCGGCGACAGGAACTACGAGCAGTACTTC.

With respect to this clonotype: Sequence at one end of the junction differs from germline and may be a read error. The gene calls are TRBV13 and TRBJ2-1, with TRBD2 matching over 7 bases. CDR1 and CDR2 (germline): PRHDT, FYEKMQ (reference sequence). This CDR3 region has 15 residues. CDR3 in amino acids: CASSLGASGYNERFF. The CDR3 DNA reads as TGTGCCAGCAGCTTAGGAGCTAGCGGATACAATGAGCGGTTCTTC.

This sequence joins TRBV6-5 and TRBJ2-5; 7 nucleotides match TRBD2. The CDR3 runs to 15 residues. Germline V gene data show CDR1 as MNHEY and CDR2 as SVGAGI. V shed 6 bases, J shed 2 bases, and the junction held 9 bases outside the gene matches. CDR3 coding DNA: TGTGCCAGCAGGGCGTTCGGGACTAAACAAGAGACCCAGTACTTC. Amino acid sequence: CASRAFGTKQETQYF.

This clonotype was detected once. The junction shows a germline mismatch at one end, possibly a read error. The V call is TRBV12-3 or TRBV12-4, the J call TRBJ2-2; TRBD1 or TRBD2 may be the D gene (5 bases each). The CDR3 totals 16 residues. CDR3 bases: TGTGCCAGCACGTTCCGAGGGGCTAAAGTGACCGGGGAGCCGTTTTTT. Its protein product is CASTFRGAKVTGEPFF.

At least ten counts were recorded for this clonotype. The J gene is TRBJ2-1, the V gene TRBV29-1, with no clear D. Germline V gene sequence: CDR1 SQVTM, CDR2 ANQGSEA. The CDR3 is 14 amino acids. V was clipped by 4 bases and J by 4 bases, with 14 bases between them. CDR3 loop: CSVGSRSGYNEQFF. The CDR3 DNA follows: TGCAGCGTTGGATCCAGGTCTGGATACAATGAGCAGTTCTTC.

This clonotype occurred once. This chain joins TRBV7-3 and TRBJ2-3, with D perhaps TRBD1 or TRBD2 (6 bases each). The CDR3 runs 15 residues. CDR1 is SGHTA and CDR2 is FQGTGA in the germline V gene. V gave up 3 bases and J gave up 2 bases, with 12 bases separating them. The CDR3 is CASSFGGLITDTQYF. The CDR3 region has the DNA TGTGCCAGCAGCTTCGGGGGCCTTATCACAGATACGCAGTATTTT.

This chain joins TRBV5-1 and TRBJ2-1; 8 bases agree with TRBD1. Losses at the gene ends were 4 bases for V and 3 bases for J; bases not matched to a gene: 6. The CDR3 spans 15 residues. Per germline, CDR1 SGHRS and CDR2 YFSETQ. The CDR3 DNA follows: TGCGCCAGCAGCCAGGGGGCCATGGGCTACAATGAGCAGTTCTTC. It yields the protein CASSQGAMGYNEQFF.

This clonotype appeared a few times. V is TRBV6-2 or TRBV6-3 and J is TRBJ1-2, with D unresolved. The CDR3 has 14 amino acids. The germline V gene encodes CDR1 MNHEY and CDR2 SVGEGT. V lost 0 bases to trimming and J lost 7 bases, with 12 bases between them. CDR3 region: CASSYSAEPGGYTF. The DNA of the CDR3 is TGTGCCAGCAGTTACTCGGCGGAGCCTGGTGGCTACACCTTC.

This clonotype was counted many times. The chain joins TRBV7-2 to TRBJ2-1, with D hard to call. V was shortened by 4 bases and J by 4 bases, with 14 bases between the two germline ends. This CDR3 region has 15 residues. Germline assignment: CDR1 SGHTA and CDR2 FQGNSA. CDR3 sequence: CASSSSTPGYNEQFF. In nucleotides, the CDR3 is TGTGCCAGCAGCTCCTCCACTCCGGGTTACAATGAGCAGTTCTTC.

This clonotype was seen just once. J is TRBJ1-2 and V is TRBV6-4; TRBD1 is a possible D gene (5 bases). From germline, CDR1 is MRHNA and CDR2 SNTAGT. With 6 bases removed from V and 4 bases from J, the gap between germline ends came to 18 bases. The CDR3 runs 15 residues. The CDR3 sequence is CASRPGPLGSYGYTF. The CDR3 DNA is TGTGCCAGCAGGCCAGGGCCCTTGGGTTCCTATGGCTACACCTTC.

This chain connects TRBV21-1 to TRBJ2-5; the table's D call, TRBD1, has no DNA check behind it. The J call may be in error: the DNA end matches TRBJ2-7 better. TRBV21-1 is reported as a pseudogene. This CDR3 is built from 15 residues. The CDR3 coding sequence is TGTGCCAGCAGCAGCCTAGGGACAGGGGTTATCGAGCAGTACTTC. Protein product: CASSSLGTGVIEQYF.

In its sample, this clonotype was seen a few times. V gene TRBV7-2 combines with J gene TRBJ2-3; 7 bases fit TRBD2. The CDR3 extends over 14 amino acids. Germline trimming cut 5 bases from V and 3 bases from J; bases unmatched to any gene: 5. Per the germline V gene, CDR1 is SGHTA and CDR2 is FQGNSA. The CDR3 here is CASSPYSGTDTQYF. CDR3 nucleotides: TGTGCCAGCAGCCCTTATAGCGGGACAGATACGCAGTATTTT.

This clonotype came up a few times. The V gene is TRBV27, the J gene TRBJ2-3, with D unresolved. Trimming left V 2 bases short and J 8 bases short, with 8 bases between. Germline V CDR1 and CDR2: MNHEY, SMNVEV (reference sequence). This CDR3 comprises 12 residues. The CDR3 nucleotides read TGTGCCAGCAGTTTAAGCGTTGGTACGCAGTATTTT. The encoded protein is CASSLSVGTQYF.

This clonotype was seen more than once but under ten times. The chain joins TRBV27 to TRBJ2-1; perhaps TRBD1 as D (6 bases). The CDR3 totals 16 residues. Germline V gene lookup returns CDR1 MNHEY and CDR2 SMNVEV (reference sequence). Trimming left V 2 bases short and J 6 bases short, with 17 bases between. The CDR3 DNA follows: TGTGCCAGCAGTTTAGCTACAGGGTCAAATATCAATGAGCAGTTCTTC. Translating it yields CASSLATGSNINEQFF.

V is TRBV9 and J is TRBJ2-3; TRBD1 or TRBD2 may be the D gene (6 bases each). V dropped 5 bases and J dropped 3 bases, with 16 bases sitting between them. The CDR3 extends over 15 amino acids. Germline V gives CDR1 SGDLS, CDR2 YYNGEE. CDR3 in DNA: TGTGCCAGCAGAGTGGGAGTAGGGGGGACAGATACGCAGTATTTT. This codes for CASRVGVGGTDTQYF.

This sequence joins TRBV5-5 and TRBJ2-1; possibly TRBD2 for D (6 bases). The CDR3 extends over 13 amino acids. Trimming left V 3 bases short and J 7 bases short, with 11 bases between. The germline CDR1 and CDR2 sequences are SGHKS and YYEKEE (reference sequence). This chain's CDR3 is CASSSWDWNEQFF. The CDR3 bases are TGTGCCAGCAGCTCCTGGGACTGGAATGAGCAGTTCTTC.

V gene TRBV6-1 combines with J gene TRBJ2-1; tentative D call: TRBD1 (6 bases). The CDR3 is 15 amino acids. Germline CDR1 is MNHNS and CDR2 is SASEGT. Trimming took 2 bases from V and 4 from J, leaving 12 bases between them. For the CDR3, the DNA is TGTGCCAGCAGTGAATTGGGCGGACAGTACAATGAGCAGTTCTTC. This codes for CASSELGGQYNEQFF.

This clonotype was detected only a few times. The chain combines TRBV6-1 with TRBJ2-7; D is perhaps TRBD1 (5 bases). The CDR3 extends over 14 amino acids. Trimming cost V 0 bases and J 7 bases, with 13 bases left between them. Per germline, CDR1 MNHNS and CDR2 SASEGT. In nucleotides, the CDR3 is TGTGCCAGCAGTGAAGCATTGGGCAGGGTTGAGCAGTACTTC. Translation: CASSEALGRVEQYF.

This clonotype was seen more than once but under ten times. V is TRBV2 and J is TRBJ2-3; tentative D call: TRBD2 (6 bases). Trimming left V 7 bases short and J 1 base short, with 12 bases between. The germline gives CDR1 SNHLY, CDR2 FYNNEI. There are 14 residues in the CDR3. The CDR3 DNA reads as TGTGCCAGCACGGACCAGCGGGGCACAGATACGCAGTATTTT. Translation: CASTDQRGTDTQYF.

This clonotype was picked up a small number of times. The CDR3 nucleotides read TGCGCCAGCAGCGGGGGGGCCGGTGGCTACACCTTC. Protein sequence: CASSGGAGGYTF. The rearrangement joins TRBV4-1 to TRBJ1-2; possibly TRBD1 for D (6 bases). Trimming pared 5 bases from V and 7 bases from J, leaving 11 bases between. This CDR3 is 12 amino acids long. From germline, CDR1 is MGHRA and CDR2 YSYEKL.

This clonotype was seen a few times. The chain has TRBV4-1 and TRBJ2-7; 8 bases align to TRBD1. Looked up from germline, CDR1 is MGHRA and CDR2 is YSYEKL. The trim removed 0 bases at V and 0 bases at J, leaving 4 bases unmatched. The CDR3 consists of 16 residues. Here the CDR3 DNA reads TGCGCCAGCAGCCAAGATTTGGGACAGGACTCCTACGAGCAGTACTTC. Protein product: CASSQDLGQDSYEQYF.

The chain employs TRBV20-1 and TRBJ1-4; 8 bases agree with TRBD1. The V gene's germline CDR1 is DFQATT and CDR2 SNEGSKA (reference sequence). The CDR3 sequence is 14 residues long. With 2 bases clipped from V and 7 bases from J, the junction kept 6 bases outside the gene matches. CDR3 in DNA: TGCAGTGCTAGAAAGACAGGGGCAGGTGAAAAACTGTTTTTT. Protein sequence: CSARKTGAGEKLFF.

With regard to this clonotype: The germline gene is not matched at one end of the junction; a read error may be the cause. The genes are TRBV7-2 and TRBJ1-2; D is unclear. The CDR3 loop spans 13 amino acids. Germline V gives CDR1 SGHTA, CDR2 FQGNSA. Written as DNA, the CDR3 is TGTGCCAGCGGCTTAGGGCAGGACTATGGCTACACCTTC. Encoded protein: CASGLGQDYGYTF.